A selection of T cell receptor beta chains follows, all from one sample in a study of Ad26.COV2.S vaccination and SARS-CoV-2 variants. TCRdb's table, derived via immunoSEQ multiplex PCR, lists solely in-frame clones and lacks some. The data contain around 300,000 clones, approximately 86% of them seen just once; the ten biggest clones take up approximately 11%. The sample consisted of peripheral blood, taken in a trial of Ad26.COV2.S vaccine versus placebo. The receptors shown here come from a person between 18 and 60 years old who received the Ad26.COV2.S COVID-19 vaccine or a placebo. Each CDR3 is given with its conserved first and last residue. The order of the fields is J gene, clone size, V gene, D gene, CDR3 DNA, CDR3 protein. A D gene is named only where the DNA matches it firmly. Clone size, where shown, is once, few, many, or a class for clones that have expanded.

J: TRBJ2-2
size: .
V: TRBV6-5
D: .
DNA: TGTGCCAGCAGGTACATGAACTCCAACACCGGGGAGCTGTTTTTT
CDR3: CASRYMNSNTGELFF

J: TRBJ2-4
size: .
V: TRBV7-9
D: .
DNA: TGTGCCAGCAGCTTAGGGGGCGACAAAAACATTCAGTACTTC
CDR3: CASSLGGDKNIQYF

J: TRBJ1-2
size: .
V: TRBV4-3
D: TRBD1
DNA: TGCGCCAGCAGCCAAGAGGCCCTGGACAGGGCCTATGGCTACACCTTC
CDR3: CASSQEALDRAYGYTF

J: TRBJ2-7
size: few
V: TRBV10-3
D: .
DNA: TGTGCCATCAGTTTCGGGAGTGAGCAGTACTTC
CDR3: CAISFGSEQYF

J: TRBJ1-2
size: once
V: TRBV20-1
D: TRBD1
DNA: TGCAGTGCTAGTGGGGCGACAGGGAGTACAGGTGGCTACACCTTC
CDR3: CSASGATGSTGGYTF

J: TRBJ2-2
size: .
V: TRBV19
D: .
DNA: TGTGCCAGTACCGCGTCCGCCGGGGAGCTGTTTTTT
CDR3: CASTASAGELFF

J: TRBJ1-2
size: .
V: TRBV18
D: TRBD1
DNA: TGTGCCAGCTCACCACCGATAGGGACAGCCTATGGCTACACCTTC
CDR3: CASSPPIGTAYGYTF

J: TRBJ2-1
size: .
V: TRBV29-1
D: .
DNA: TGCAGCGTTGGCGCAGCGGATACTTACAATGAGCAGTTCTTC
CDR3: CSVGAADTYNEQFF

J: TRBJ1-1
size: .
V: TRBV2
D: .
DNA: TGTGCCAGCAGTGTACCGGACGGGGGATGGACTGAAGCTTTCTTT
CDR3: CASSVPDGGWTEAFF

J: TRBJ2-5
size: .
V: TRBV5-1
D: .
DNA: TGCGCCAGCAGCTTGGACAGGCGAGAGACCCAGTACTTC
CDR3: CASSLDRRETQYF

J: TRBJ2-7
size: .
V: TRBV5-6
D: .
DNA: TGTGCCAGCAGCTTTCGAGTCTCCTACGAGCAGTACTTC
CDR3: CASSFRVSYEQYF

J: TRBJ2-6
size: .
V: TRBV3-1/TRBV3-2
D: .
DNA: TGTGCCAGCAGTCTCAGGGTGTTTGAGGCCAACGTCCTGACTTTC
CDR3: CASSLRVFEANVLTF

J: TRBJ1-5
size: .
V: TRBV9
D: .
DNA: TGTGCCAGCAGCGGGGAGGGGGGCAGGAATCAGCCCCAGCATTTT
CDR3: CASSGEGGRNQPQHF

J: TRBJ2-1
size: .
V: TRBV10-3
D: TRBD2
DNA: TGTGCCACCGAAACTACGGGAGGCCCCTACAATGAGCAGTTCTTC
CDR3: CATETTGGPYNEQFF

J: TRBJ1-6
size: few
V: TRBV11-2
D: TRBD1
DNA: TGTGCCAGCAGCCCCAAGACGGGACAGGGGAATTCACCCCTCCACTTT
CDR3: CASSPKTGQGNSPLHF

J: TRBJ2-7
size: .
V: TRBV13
D: TRBD2
DNA: TGTGCCAGCAGCCCGCGGCGGGAGGTTGTCTCCTACGAGCAGTACTTC
CDR3: CASSPRREVVSYEQYF

J: TRBJ2-1
size: .
V: TRBV30
D: .
DNA: TGTGCCTGGAGTTCCGAAAGGGGTGGGCAGTTCTTC
CDR3: CAWSSERGGQFF

J: TRBJ1-2
size: .
V: TRBV19
D: TRBD1
DNA: TGTGCCAGTAGTTCATCACAGGGGCCCAACTATGGCTACACCTTC
CDR3: CASSSSQGPNYGYTF

J: TRBJ1-2
size: once
V: TRBV7-9
D: .
DNA: TGTGCCAGCAGCTTAGCGAACAGGGACCCTAACTATGGCTACACCTTC
CDR3: CASSLANRDPNYGYTF

J: TRBJ2-5
size: .
V: TRBV2
D: .
DNA: TGTGCCGCAGAGAGGGAAATGGGTGGGACCCAGTACTTC
CDR3: CAAEREMGGTQYF

J: TRBJ2-3
size: .
V: TRBV4-1
D: .
DNA: TGCGCCAGCAGCCAGTGGCAGGTCGAAAGCACAGATACGCAGTATTTT
CDR3: CASSQWQVESTDTQYF

J: TRBJ1-3
size: once
V: TRBV7-2
D: .
DNA: TGTGCCAGCAGCTCTACAGCTCTAAGCACCATATATTTT
CDR3: CASSSTALSTIYF

J: TRBJ2-5
size: .
V: TRBV27
D: TRBD1
DNA: TGTGCCAGTAAGTCGGGACAGGAAATTCAAGAGACCCAGTACTTC
CDR3: CASKSGQEIQETQYF

J: TRBJ2-2
size: once
V: TRBV30
D: .
DNA: TGTGCCTGGAGACGCTTGGCGAACACCGGGGAGCTGTTTTTT
CDR3: CAWRRLANTGELFF

J: TRBJ1-1
size: .
V: TRBV5-4
D: .
DNA: TGTGCCAGCAGCTCCGCCCCGGGCCCCTTAGACACTGAAGCTTTCTTT
CDR3: CASSSAPGPLDTEAFF

J: TRBJ1-5
size: .
V: TRBV6-5
D: TRBD1
DNA: TGTGCCAGCAGTCCTGGACAGGGCAATCAGCCCCAGCATTTT
CDR3: CASSPGQGNQPQHF

J: TRBJ2-7
size: .
V: TRBV7-2
D: TRBD2
DNA: TGTGCCAGCAGCTTAGTGGGAGGGGAGGCCTACGAGCAGTACTTC
CDR3: CASSLVGGEAYEQYF

J: TRBJ1-3
size: few
V: TRBV21-1
D: .
DNA: TGTGCCAGCAGCAAGTTGCTTCCGGGGGTATATTTT
CDR3: CASSKLLPGVYF

J: TRBJ2-7
size: .
V: TRBV7-8
D: .
DNA: TGTGCCAGCAGCTTCCGGGACCAGACCTACGAGCAGTACTTC
CDR3: CASSFRDQTYEQYF

J: TRBJ2-5
size: .
V: TRBV6-2/TRBV6-3
D: .
DNA: TGTGCCAGCAGTTATCAGAATCAGGCGGGCCGATACTTC
CDR3: CASSYQNQAGRYF

J: TRBJ2-1
size: .
V: TRBV9
D: .
DNA: TGTGCCAGCAGCCTCCGGGACGCACCTTACAATGAGCAGTTCTTC
CDR3: CASSLRDAPYNEQFF

J: TRBJ2-7
size: .
V: TRBV28
D: TRBD1
DNA: TGTGCCAGCAGTTTGACAGGGGAAGTACGTGAGCAGTACTTC
CDR3: CASSLTGEVREQYF

J: TRBJ2-4
size: .
V: TRBV7-2
D: .
DNA: TGTGCCAGCAGCTTAGCGGGGGTCCGGGACATTCAGTACTTC
CDR3: CASSLAGVRDIQYF

J: TRBJ1-1
size: once
V: TRBV3-1/TRBV3-2
D: .
DNA: TGTGCCAGCAGCCAAGATCTAGGGGCGAACACTGAAGCTTTCTTT
CDR3: CASSQDLGANTEAFF

J: TRBJ2-1
size: .
V: TRBV7-3
D: .
DNA: TGTGCCAGCACCTCACAAGGGGCCGGACAGTACAATGAGCAGTTCTTC
CDR3: CASTSQGAGQYNEQFF

J: TRBJ2-2
size: .
V: TRBV9
D: TRBD1
DNA: TGTGCCAGCAGCCCGGGACAGGGGGCCGAAGGCACCGGGGAGCTGTTTTTT
CDR3: CASSPGQGAEGTGELFF

J: TRBJ1-4
size: .
V: TRBV28
D: .
DNA: TGTGCCAGCAGTCCGGGACTCTCTACTAATGAAAAACTGTTTTTT
CDR3: CASSPGLSTNEKLFF

J: TRBJ2-7
size: .
V: TRBV28
D: TRBD2
DNA: TGTGCCAGCAGCCCGGGGGGGCGGTACGAGCAGTACTTC
CDR3: CASSPGGRYEQYF

J: TRBJ1-4
size: .
V: TRBV7-2
D: TRBD1
DNA: TGTGCCAGCAGCTCCGGGACAGGGGGGGAAAAACTGTTTTTT
CDR3: CASSSGTGGEKLFF

J: TRBJ1-2
size: .
V: TRBV7-2
D: .
DNA: TGTGCCAGCAGCTTAGCCCGGAGGTCTAACGTTGGCTACACCTTC
CDR3: CASSLARRSNVGYTF

J: TRBJ1-3
size: .
V: TRBV18
D: .
DNA: TGTGCCAGCTCACCCGATCGGACAGCCCTCTCTGGAAACACCATATATTTT
CDR3: CASSPDRTALSGNTIYF

J: TRBJ1-1
size: .
V: TRBV3-1/TRBV3-2
D: TRBD1
DNA: TGTGCCAGCAGCCAAGAGGTGACAGGGGGGGGTGCTTTCTTT
CDR3: CASSQEVTGGGAFF

J: TRBJ1-2
size: .
V: TRBV2
D: TRBD1
DNA: TGTGCCAGCAAAGGCGGGACAGGAGGGAACTATGGCTACACCTTC
CDR3: CASKGGTGGNYGYTF

J: TRBJ2-3
size: .
V: TRBV5-4
D: TRBD1
DNA: TGTGCCAGCAGCTCGCTTGGATCTTCTGGGACAGCAGATACGCAGTATTTT
CDR3: CASSSLGSSGTADTQYF

J: TRBJ2-1
size: .
V: TRBV7-9
D: TRBD2
DNA: TGTGCCAGCTGGGAAGGGTACAGCGGGGTCTCCTACAATGAGCAGTTCTTC
CDR3: CASWEGYSGVSYNEQFF

J: TRBJ2-2
size: .
V: TRBV6-1
D: TRBD2
DNA: TGTGCCAGCAGTGAATCCCCGCTAGCGGCGAACACCGGGGAGCTGTTTTTT
CDR3: CASSESPLAANTGELFF

J: TRBJ2-7
size: .
V: TRBV11-2
D: .
DNA: TGTGCCAGCAGCTCCCCCCTACGCTGGGACGAGCAGTACTTC
CDR3: CASSSPLRWDEQYF

J: TRBJ2-7
size: .
V: TRBV27
D: TRBD2
DNA: TGTGCCAGCAGTTTGGGCGCAGCGGGGGTCTACGAGCAGTACTTC
CDR3: CASSLGAAGVYEQYF

J: TRBJ2-1
size: .
V: TRBV19
D: .
DNA: TGTGCCAGTAGCACCTTTATGGCAGGCAATGAGCAGTTCTTC
CDR3: CASSTFMAGNEQFF

J: TRBJ1-2
size: .
V: TRBV7-2
D: .
DNA: TGTGCCAGCAGCCTAAATGGGGTAGAGGGCTACACCTTC
CDR3: CASSLNGVEGYTF

J: TRBJ1-5
size: .
V: TRBV28
D: TRBD1
DNA: TGTGCCAGCCAACAGGGGATCAGCAATCAGCCCCAGCATTTT
CDR3: CASQQGISNQPQHF

J: TRBJ2-2
size: .
V: TRBV11-2
D: .
DNA: TGTGCCAGCAGCTTCCGGGCCGGGGAGCTGTTTTTT
CDR3: CASSFRAGELFF